These 3 T cell receptor beta chains were sequenced from one sample in a study of T cell repertoires in cytomegalovirus infection. In TCRdb, the reads were re-called with MiXCR into one record per CDR3 protein. The table lists roughly 640,000 distinct CDR3 sequences, 20% to 30% of them singletons. Sequenced: CD8+ T cells from PBMCs. The receptor source for this set is a human donor in good health (CMV status not recorded). Some clones in this sample may be carry-over from other donors' samples.

This clonotype was found a few times. This chain uses TRBV4-3 with TRBJ2-2; 7 nucleotides line up with TRBD2. CDR3 length equals 17 residues. The ends lost 0 bases at V and 5 bases at J; junction bases unmatched: 9. Germline V gene data show CDR1 as LGHNA and CDR2 as YSLEER. CDR3 amino acids: CASSQEGTKRGTGELFF. CDR3 nucleotide sequence: TGCGCCAGCAGCCAAGAAGGGACTAAGCGAGGAACCGGGGAGCTGTTTTTT.

This chain links TRBV5-4 with TRBJ2-5; TRBD1 might be the D (5 bases). The germline V gene has CDR1 SGHNT and CDR2 YYREEE (reference sequence). The CDR3 totals 14 residues. The ends were cut back, 0 bases at V and 4 bases at J, with 10 bases in the middle. CDR3 DNA sequence: TGTGCCAGCAGCTTGGAAGGGGCAGGAGAGACCCAGTACTTC. Protein product: CASSLEGAGETQYF.

This clonotype was seen ten or more times. V gene TRBV7-3 combines with J gene TRBJ1-1; 8 nucleotides match TRBD1. This CDR3 contains 14 residues. Germline values: CDR1 SGHTA, CDR2 FQGTGA. Germline trimming cut 5 bases from V and 5 bases from J; bases unmatched to any gene: 7. CDR3 loop: CASSKTGGGTEAFF. The CDR3 region has the DNA TGTGCCAGCAGCAAAACAGGGGGAGGGACTGAAGCTTTCTTT. The whole variable domain, filled in from reference TRBV7-3 and TRBJ1-1, reads GAGVSQTPSNKVTEKGKYVELRCDPISGHTALYWYRQSLGQGPEFLIYFQGTGAADDSGLPNDRFFAVRPEGSVSTLKIQRTERGDSAVYLCASSKTGGGTEAFFGQGTRLTVV.